Reported below is one TCR beta chain. This sample was taken from a study of radiotherapy plus CTLA-4 blockade in lung cancer. Study summary: Of the patients, under 20% showed objective responses and 31% attained disease control.

V lost 5 bases, J lost 3 bases, and 7 bases stayed unmatched. This CDR3 contains 15 residues. Germline assignment: CDR1 SGHTA and CDR2 FQGNSA. Data came from immunoSEQ multiplex PCR; TCRdb stores just in-frame clones and leaves some out. The table shows about 45,000 clones, with roughly 65% occurring only once. The clonotype comes from a human donor with non-small cell lung cancer who had a partial response to radiotherapy plus ipilimumab. V and J are TRBV7-2 and TRBJ2-5; the match to TRBD1 covers 9 bases. Here the sequenced sample was peripheral blood, taken from a patient treated with radiotherapy plus ipilimumab. This chain's CDR3 is CASSQGDRAEETQYF. The CDR3 region has the DNA TGTGCCAGCAGCCAGGGGGACAGGGCCGAAGAGACCCAGTACTTC.